A selection of T cell receptor beta chains follows, all from one sample in a study of vaccination and CD4 T cells after COVID-19. TCRdb called the PCR reads again in MiXCR, with one record for every CDR3 protein. This sample has some 10,000 distinct CDR3 sequences, with roughly 31% found just once. For these TCRs, the target antigens are not known. Input material: CD4+ T cells from blood, cultured in vitro. All receptors come from a human donor who had recovered from COVID-19. Each CDR3 is given with its conserved first and last residue. Fields, in order: J gene, V gene, D gene, clone size, CDR3 DNA, CDR3 protein. The D gene is left open where the match is weak. Some rows have no size entry. The others give once, few or many, or a class for an expanded clone.

>TRBJ1-1|TRBV20-1|.|.
TGCAGTGCTAGTAGAGTGAACACTGAAGCTTTCTTT
CSASRVNTEAFF
>TRBJ2-3|TRBV7-2|.|once
TGTGCCAGCAGCTTAGCGTCGCTCACAGATACGCAGTATTTT
CASSLASLTDTQYF
>TRBJ1-2|TRBV6-5|.|.
TGTGCCAGCAGTTACTCACAGTTTAACTATGGCTACACCTTC
CASSYSQFNYGYTF
>TRBJ1-1|TRBV11-3|.|few
TGTGCCAGCAGCTCAGGGACTGAAGCTTTCTTT
CASSSGTEAFF
>TRBJ1-5|TRBV27|.|medium-sized
TGTGCCAGCAGTTTATCGGAGGGTACGCGGCCCCAGCATTTT
CASSLSEGTRPQHF
>TRBJ1-1|TRBV12-3/TRBV12-4|.|medium-sized
TGTGCCAGCAGTTCACAGGGGAACACTGAAGCTTTCTTT
CASSSQGNTEAFF
>TRBJ2-3|TRBV5-5|TRBD2|.
TGTGCCAGCAGCACGGGACTATACACAGATACGCAGTATTTT
CASSTGLYTDTQYF
>TRBJ1-1|TRBV28|.|.
TGTGCCAGCAGTTTTGGTCAGGCTGAAGCTTTCTTT
CASSFGQAEAFF
>TRBJ2-1|TRBV6-2/TRBV6-3|TRBD2|.
TGTGCCAGCAGTTTAGCGGGAGCAGATGAGCAGTTCTTC
CASSLAGADEQFF
>TRBJ1-1|TRBV27|.|few
TGTGCCAGCAGTTTGAGGTCAGACACTGAAGCTTTCTTT
CASSLRSDTEAFF
>TRBJ2-1|TRBV20-1|TRBD2|.
TGCAGTGCTCGGGGGGGGGAGAGCTCCTACAATGAGCAGTTCTTC
CSARGGESSYNEQFF
>TRBJ1-2|TRBV6-5|.|few
TGTGCCAGCAGTTACTCTAAGGGGGTAAATGGCTACACCTTC
CASSYSKGVNGYTF
>TRBJ1-2|TRBV6-1|.|.
TGTGCCAGCAAGACAGGTGGCTATGGCTACACCTTC
CASKTGGYGYTF
>TRBJ2-1|TRBV24-1|.|few
TGTGCCACCAGTGCCCATACAGGGATGCAGTTCTTC
CATSAHTGMQFF
>TRBJ2-7|TRBV20-1|.|.
TGCAGTGCTAGGGAACTGCACGGGGGGCAGTACTTC
CSARELHGGQYF
>TRBJ2-3|TRBV20-1|TRBD1|.
TGCAGTGCTCCGGGACAGGGGGAAGATACGCAGTATTTT
CSAPGQGEDTQYF
>TRBJ2-3|TRBV20-1|.|.
TGCAGTGCCCTCCCTTTGAGGGGGGGCCCTGCAGATACGCAGTATTTT
CSALPLRGGPADTQYF
>TRBJ1-5|TRBV6-1|TRBD1|medium-sized
TGTGCCAGCAGCCCTCGGACAGGGGGGAATCAGCCCCAGCATTTT
CASSPRTGGNQPQHF
>TRBJ1-1|TRBV6-5|.|.
TGTGCCAGCAGTTACGAGGCTGAAGCTTTCTTT
CASSYEAEAFF
>TRBJ2-7|TRBV2|.|.
TGTGCCAGCCTAAACAGGGCGGGAGCCTACGAGCAGTACTTC
CASLNRAGAYEQYF
>TRBJ2-5|TRBV7-2|.|.
TGTGCCAGCAGCTTAGAGGGGGGGAAGACCCAGTACTTC
CASSLEGGKTQYF
>TRBJ2-1|TRBV7-2|.|.
TGTGCCAGCAGCTTACCTACTAGCAATGAGCGGTTCTTC
CASSLPTSNERFF
>TRBJ2-5|TRBV7-2|TRBD1|.
TGTGCCAGCAGCCGACAGGGGGCTGAGACCCAGTACTTC
CASSRQGAETQYF
>TRBJ2-2|TRBV20-1|.|few
TGCAGTGCTAGAGATCCGTTAACCGGGGAGCTGTTTTTT
CSARDPLTGELFF
>TRBJ1-1|TRBV5-1|.|few
TGCGCCAGCAGCTTGGTAGTGGGCACGGAGGCTTTCTTT
CASSLVVGTEAFF
>TRBJ2-5|TRBV7-6|.|.
TGTGCCAGCGGCCTCGATGGGTCGGGGGCGATGGGTGATGAGACCCAGTACTTC
CASGLDGSGAMGDETQYF
>TRBJ1-2|TRBV28|.|.
TGTGCCAGCAGTCCCAGGAGGGGCCGGGGCTATGGCTACACCTTC
CASSPRRGRGYGYTF
>TRBJ2-1|TRBV7-2|.|.
TGTGCCAGCAGCTTAGAGGCGGGGAGGGGGGTCAATGAGCAGTTCTTC
CASSLEAGRGVNEQFF
>TRBJ1-5|TRBV18|.|.
TGTGCCAGCTCACCGGTAGGGGAGCGTCAGCCCCAGCATTTT
CASSPVGERQPQHF
>TRBJ2-3|TRBV20-1|TRBD2|.
TGCAGTGCTAGAGCGATAGCGGGAGGGCCGCCAGATACGCAGTATTTT
CSARAIAGGPPDTQYF
>TRBJ1-1|TRBV7-8|.|few
TGTGCCAGCAGCTCAAGAGGGAACACTGAAGCTTTCTTT
CASSSRGNTEAFF
>TRBJ1-1|TRBV20-1|.|few
TGCAGTGCTAGTGCTGAGGGTTTGAACACTGAAGCTTTCTTT
CSASAEGLNTEAFF
>TRBJ1-3|TRBV15|.|medium-sized
TGTGCCACCAGCAGGGATCCCAGGGACACCATATATTTT
CATSRDPRDTIYF